This paragraph covers one TCR beta chain sequence. The table came from immunoSEQ multiplex PCR; TCRdb's copy has only in-frame clones and leaves some out. Of about 770,000 clones detected, 72% appear once; the ten largest clones hold 1.8%. This sample is drawn from a study of shared clonotypes between healthy human individuals. The CDR3 is 15 residues long. The germline CDR1 and CDR2 sequences are SGHVS and FQNEAQ. V was clipped by 3 bases and J by 6 bases; unmatched bases: 7. The sequencing sample was made of memory CD4+ T cells sorted from blood. Subset defined: CD45RA-negative fraction. The chain has TRBV7-8 and TRBJ2-1, with TRBD2 identical over 8 bases. The clonotype was recovered from a woman in her twenties or thirties in good health. This CDR3 reads CASSLSSGPPNEQFF. The CDR3 DNA reads TGTGCCAGCAGCTTGTCTAGCGGGCCCCCCAATGAGCAGTTCTTC.